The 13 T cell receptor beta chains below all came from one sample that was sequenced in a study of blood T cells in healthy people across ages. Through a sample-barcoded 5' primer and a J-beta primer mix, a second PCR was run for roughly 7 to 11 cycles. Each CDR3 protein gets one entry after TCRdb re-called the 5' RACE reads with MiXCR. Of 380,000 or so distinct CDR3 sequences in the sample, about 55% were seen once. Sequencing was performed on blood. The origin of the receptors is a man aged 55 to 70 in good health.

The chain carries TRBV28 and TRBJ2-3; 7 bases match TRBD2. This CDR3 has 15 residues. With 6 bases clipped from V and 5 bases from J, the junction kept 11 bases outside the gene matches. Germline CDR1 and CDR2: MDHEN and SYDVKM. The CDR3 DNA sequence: TGTGCCAGCAGAGTGGGGGGAGGGGTCAAAGATACGCAGTATTTT. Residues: CASRVGGGVKDTQYF.

CDR3 protein: CASRGRDRGNIQYF. The CDR3 DNA sequence: TGTGCCAGCAGAGGCAGGGACAGGGGGAACATTCAGTACTTC. The chain joins TRBV6-6 to TRBJ2-4; 11 bases align to TRBD1. Germline V gene data show CDR1 as MNHNY and CDR2 as SVGAGI (reference sequence). Trimming cost V 6 bases and J 7 bases; bases outside gene matches: 5. The CDR3 spans 14 residues.

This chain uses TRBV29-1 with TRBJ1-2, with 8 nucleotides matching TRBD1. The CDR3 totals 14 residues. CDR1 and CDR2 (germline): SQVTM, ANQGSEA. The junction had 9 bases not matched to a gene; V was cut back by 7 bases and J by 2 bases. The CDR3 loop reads CSAGGWTANYGYTF. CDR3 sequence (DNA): TGCAGCGCAGGGGGCTGGACAGCGAACTATGGCTACACCTTC.

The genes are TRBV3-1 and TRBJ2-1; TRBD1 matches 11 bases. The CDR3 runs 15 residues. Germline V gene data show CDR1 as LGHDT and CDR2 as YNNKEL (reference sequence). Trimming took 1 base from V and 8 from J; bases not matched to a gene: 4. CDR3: CASSQGTGGMHEQFF. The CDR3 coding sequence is TGTGCCAGCAGCCAAGGGACAGGGGGCATGCATGAGCAGTTCTTC.

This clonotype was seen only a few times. The CDR3, as DNA: TGTGCCAGCACCAGTCGGGGGTACCAAGAGACCCAGTACTTC. Amino acids: CASTSRGYQETQYF. The chain uses TRBV5-5 and TRBJ2-5; tentative D call: TRBD2 (6 bases). This CDR3 region has 14 residues. From germline, CDR1 is SGHKS and CDR2 YYEKEE (reference sequence). The V end was cut by 6 bases, the J end by 0 bases, with 12 bases between.

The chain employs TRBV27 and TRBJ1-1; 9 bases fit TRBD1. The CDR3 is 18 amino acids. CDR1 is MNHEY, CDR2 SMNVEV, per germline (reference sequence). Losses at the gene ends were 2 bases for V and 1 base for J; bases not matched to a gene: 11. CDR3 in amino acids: CASSLRPGDRVGNTEAFF. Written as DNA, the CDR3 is TGTGCCAGCAGTTTACGACCGGGGGACAGGGTGGGGAACACTGAAGCTTTCTTT.

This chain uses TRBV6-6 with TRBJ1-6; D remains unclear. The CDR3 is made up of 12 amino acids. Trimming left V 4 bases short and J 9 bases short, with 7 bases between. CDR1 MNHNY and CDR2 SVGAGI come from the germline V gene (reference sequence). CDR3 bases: TGTGCCAGCAGTTTGGCGGGTTCACCCCTCCACTTT. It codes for CASSLAGSPLHF.

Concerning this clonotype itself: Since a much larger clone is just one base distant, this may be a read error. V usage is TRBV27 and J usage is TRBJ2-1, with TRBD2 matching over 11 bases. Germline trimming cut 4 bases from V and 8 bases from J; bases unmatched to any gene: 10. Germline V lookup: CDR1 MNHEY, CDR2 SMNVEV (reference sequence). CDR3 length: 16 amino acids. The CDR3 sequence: CASSSSIAGGNDEQFF. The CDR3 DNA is TGTGCCAGCAGTTCCTCAATAGCGGGAGGGAACGATGAGCAGTTCTTC.

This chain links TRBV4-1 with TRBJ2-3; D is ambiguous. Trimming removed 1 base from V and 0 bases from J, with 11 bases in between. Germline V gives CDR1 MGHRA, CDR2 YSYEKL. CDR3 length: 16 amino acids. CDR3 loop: CASSQVNLVSTDTQYF. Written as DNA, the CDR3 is TGCGCCAGCAGCCAAGTCAATCTAGTCAGCACAGATACGCAGTATTTT.

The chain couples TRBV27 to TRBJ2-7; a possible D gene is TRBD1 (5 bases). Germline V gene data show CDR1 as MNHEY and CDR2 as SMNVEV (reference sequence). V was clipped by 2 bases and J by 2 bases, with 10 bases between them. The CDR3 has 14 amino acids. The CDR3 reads CASSLRGNPYEQYF. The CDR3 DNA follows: TGTGCCAGCAGTTTAAGGGGCAACCCCTACGAGCAGTACTTC.

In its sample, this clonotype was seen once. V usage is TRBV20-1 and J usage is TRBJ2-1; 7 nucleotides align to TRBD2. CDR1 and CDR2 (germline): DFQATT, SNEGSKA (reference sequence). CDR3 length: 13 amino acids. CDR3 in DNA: TGCCGGGGGACCGGGACTACATCCAATGAGCAGTTCTTC. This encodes CRGTGTTSNEQFF.

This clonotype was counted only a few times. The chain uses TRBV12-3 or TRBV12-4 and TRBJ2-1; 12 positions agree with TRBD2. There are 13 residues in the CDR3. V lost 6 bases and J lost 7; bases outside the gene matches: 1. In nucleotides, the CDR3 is TGTGCCAGCAGACTAGCGGGAGGTAATGAGCAGTTCTTC. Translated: CASRLAGGNEQFF.

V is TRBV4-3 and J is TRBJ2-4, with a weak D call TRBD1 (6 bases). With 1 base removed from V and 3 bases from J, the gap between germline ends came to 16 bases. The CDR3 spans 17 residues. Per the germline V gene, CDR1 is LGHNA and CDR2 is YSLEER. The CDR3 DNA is TGCGCCAGCAGCCAAGCGGACAGTGGGGTAGGCAAAAACATTCAGTACTTC. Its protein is CASSQADSGVGKNIQYF.